The 20 T cell receptor beta chains below all came from one sample that was sequenced in a study of cytomegalovirus exposure and HLA in healthy donors (dated by TCRdb to 2017 to 2019). Receptors were amplified or captured by the immunoSEQ multiplex PCR assay. For the multiplex PCR, a mixture combining 60 forward primers for TCR Vbeta segments and 13 reverse primers for TCR Jbeta segments was used. TCRdb obtained this table from immuneACCESS and retained in-frame rearrangements with V and J assigned. These tables miss some clones; where compared with another copy, unresolved V genes account for less than half of the shortfall, and the remainder is unexplained. This sample holds about 77,000 clones; 78% were observed only once. The ten largest clones add up to approximately 3.7% of the sample. The sample was PBMCs. These receptors came from a man aged 35-49 years in good health and CMV-seronegative.

J is TRBJ2-1 and V is TRBV18; D is possibly TRBD2 (6 bases). CDR1 KGHSH and CDR2 LQKENI come from the germline V gene. The CDR3 runs 16 residues. V was shortened by 0 bases and J by 5 bases, with 14 bases between the two germline ends. CDR3 amino acids: CASSPPKGGSDNEQFF. CDR3 bases: TGTGCCAGCTCACCACCAAAGGGAGGTTCAGACAATGAGCAGTTCTTC.

The CDR3 reads CASRPEGNTEAFF. DNA of the CDR3: TGCGCCAGCAGGCCAGAGGGGAACACTGAAGCTTTCTTT. V gene TRBV5-1 combines with J gene TRBJ1-1; D is unresolved. Germline V gene data show CDR1 as SGHRS and CDR2 as YFSETQ. The V and J ends lost 5 bases and 1 base respectively, with 9 bases between them. This CDR3 comprises 13 residues. Full variable domain (remainder filled in from reference TRBV5-1 and TRBJ1-1): KAGVTQTPRYLIKTRGQQVTLSCSPISGHRSVSWYQQTPGQGLQFLFEYFSETQRNKGNFPGRFSGRQFSNSRSEMNVSTLELGDSALYLCASRPEGNTEAFFGQGTRLTVV.

This chain uses TRBV2 with TRBJ1-6; D unresolved. The CDR3 is 15 residues long. Deletions cut 10 bases from V and 0 bases from J, with 13 bases between. The germline V gene has CDR1 SNHLY and CDR2 FYNNEI. CDR3 sequence (DNA): TGTGCCACCCACCCTGGGAGCTCCTATAATTCACCCCTCCACTTT. Its protein product is CATHPGSSYNSPLHF. The full variable domain, in which reference TRBV2 and TRBJ1-6 provide the parts outside the CDR3, is EPEVTQTPSHQVTQMGQEVILRCVPISNHLYFYWYRQILGQKVEFLVSFYNNEISEKSEIFDDQFSVERPDGSNFTLKIRSTKLEDSAMYFCATHPGSSYNSPLHFGNGTRLTVT.

The genes are TRBV6-5 and TRBJ2-1, with 10 bases that match TRBD2. Losses at the gene ends were 0 bases for V and 4 bases for J; bases not matched to a gene: 3. CDR1 MNHEY and CDR2 SVGAGI come from the germline V gene. The CDR3 loop spans 16 amino acids. The CDR3 DNA reads as TGTGCCAGCAGTTACTCCCCTAGCGGGGGTTACAATGAGCAGTTCTTC. It is translated as CASSYSPSGGYNEQFF.

CDR3 amino acids: CASSYSGTGTYEQYF. Written as DNA, the CDR3 is TGTGCCAGCAGTTACTCAGGGACAGGCACCTACGAGCAGTACTTC. This chain joins TRBV6-5 and TRBJ2-7, with 8 bases fitting TRBD1. Germline CDR1 reads MNHEY; CDR2 reads SVGAGI. V trimming: 0 bases; J trimming: 2 bases; junction bases outside the gene matches: 3. The CDR3 extends over 15 amino acids.

This clone turned up a few times. The V and J genes are TRBV11-2 and TRBJ2-5; TRBD1 aligns across 7 bases. The J segment lost 5 bases and the V segment lost 5 bases, leaving 11 bases of the junction unmatched. Germline V lookup: CDR1 SGHAT, CDR2 FQNNGV. The CDR3 contains 15 residues. Here the CDR3 DNA reads TGTGCCAGCAGCCCCTGGGACAGTGGACTGGAGACCCAGTACTTC. Its protein product is CASSPWDSGLETQYF.

The chain has TRBV23-1 and TRBJ1-1, with 8 bases that match TRBD1. TRBV23-1 is identified as an open reading frame with a role that is uncertain. The CDR3 sequence is 16 residues long. V lost 2 bases to trimming and J lost 1 base; unmatched junction nucleotides: 6. The CDR3 loop reads CASSQIPGGRNTEAFF. The DNA for the CDR3 is TGCGCCAGCAGTCAAATCCCAGGGGGCCGGAACACTGAAGCTTTCTTT.

The V call is TRBV4-1, the J call TRBJ2-5; 11 bases align to TRBD1. The assigned J gene may be wrong: the sequence end matches TRBJ2-7 better. The CDR3 length is 15 residues. Germline V CDR1 and CDR2: MGHRA, YSYEKL. In nucleotides, the CDR3 is TGCGCCAGCTCCCGGGACAGGGGGGGAACCTACGAGCAGTACTTC. Residues: CASSRDRGGTYEQYF.

V gene TRBV7-9 combines with J gene TRBJ2-2; 7 bases map to TRBD1. The germline CDR1 and CDR2 sequences are SEHNR and FQNEAQ (reference sequence). The V segment lost 6 bases and the J segment 2 bases; nucleotides outside the gene matches: 15. The CDR3 is made up of 18 amino acids. The CDR3 DNA reads TGTGCCAGCAGTCCCCGGACCCTACAGGGGAGAAACACCGGGGAGCTGTTTTTT. Amino acid sequence: CASSPRTLQGRNTGELFF.

This chain joins TRBV18 and TRBJ1-1, with 7 nucleotides matching TRBD1. The ends lost 3 bases at V and 3 bases at J; junction bases unmatched: 1. Germline V lookup: CDR1 KGHSH, CDR2 LQKENI. The CDR3 loop spans 13 amino acids. CDR3 coding DNA: TGTGCCAGCTCACCTACAGGGGACACTGAAGCTTTCTTT. Encoded protein: CASSPTGDTEAFF.

The chain links TRBV28 to TRBJ1-5; possibly TRBD1 for D (6 bases). This CDR3 region has 15 residues. Deletions cut 5 bases from V and 6 bases from J, with 17 bases between. Germline CDR1 is MDHEN and CDR2 is SYDVKM. The CDR3 reads CASSDTGGVGQPQHF. CDR3 DNA: TGTGCCAGCAGTGATACGGGGGGCGTAGGTCAGCCCCAGCATTTT.

The J gene is TRBJ2-5, the V gene TRBV18; TRBD1 might be the D (5 bases). Germline loops: CDR1 KGHSH, CDR2 LQKENI. Trimming took 8 bases from V and 2 from J, leaving 12 bases between them. The CDR3 has 13 residues. The CDR3 is CASHLTGQETQYF. CDR3 bases: TGTGCCAGCCATTTAACAGGTCAAGAGACCCAGTACTTC.

The rearrangement links TRBV2 to TRBJ1-4, with TRBD1 matching over 9 bases. The trim removed 6 bases at V and 4 bases at J, leaving 6 bases unmatched. The CDR3 contains 15 residues. In germline, CDR1 is SNHLY, CDR2 FYNNEI. CDR3 amino acids: CASSRPTGGNEKLFF. DNA for the CDR3: TGTGCCAGCAGCCGACCGACAGGGGGTAATGAAAAACTGTTTTTT.

V and J are TRBV6-5 and TRBJ1-2; no firm D call. Per germline, CDR1 MNHEY and CDR2 SVGAGI. This CDR3 is built from 15 residues. V was clipped by 0 bases and J by 2 bases, with 10 bases between them. Written as DNA, the CDR3 is TGTGCCAGCAGTTACTCGAAAGCCAGGAACTATGGCTACACCTTC. Protein product: CASSYSKARNYGYTF.

The V and J genes are TRBV18 and TRBJ1-6, with 8 nucleotides matching TRBD1. This CDR3 has 13 amino acids. CDR1 is KGHSH and CDR2 is LQKENI in the germline V gene. V was clipped by 3 bases and J by 11 bases; unmatched bases: 3. The CDR3 spells CASSPPQGAPLHF. CDR3 bases: TGTGCCAGCTCACCCCCACAGGGGGCACCCCTCCACTTT.

This chain connects TRBV2 to TRBJ1-3, with D hard to call. Trimming cost V 4 bases and J 4 bases, with 5 bases left between them. This CDR3 region has 12 residues. Germline values: CDR1 SNHLY, CDR2 FYNNEI. The CDR3 region is CASSVEGNTIYF. For the CDR3, the DNA is TGTGCCAGCAGTGTAGAGGGAAACACCATATATTTT.

The chain links TRBV5-1 to TRBJ1-6, with TRBD1 matching 7 bases. CDR3 length: 17 residues. The ends lost 4 bases at V and 3 bases at J; junction bases unmatched: 10. The germline V gene has CDR1 SGHRS and CDR2 YFSETQ. The DNA for the CDR3 is TGCGCCAGCAGCCGGCGAGCCGGGACAGACTATAATTCACCCCTCCACTTT. Residues: CASSRRAGTDYNSPLHF.

The J gene is TRBJ1-5, the V gene TRBV30; D might be TRBD1 (5 bases). CDR1 and CDR2 from the germline V gene are GTSNPN and SVGIG (reference sequence). CDR3 size: 15 residues. V lost 0 bases, J lost 4 bases, and 13 bases lay in between. The CDR3 sequence: CAWSVRGAQNQPQHF. CDR3 DNA: TGTGCCTGGAGTGTACGCGGGGCACAAAATCAGCCCCAGCATTTT.

The chain uses TRBV7-2 and TRBJ1-5; D is possibly TRBD1 (6 bases). Germline lookup yields CDR1 SGHTA and CDR2 FQGNSA. The CDR3 sequence is 15 residues long. V gave up 0 bases and J gave up 9 bases, with 15 bases separating them. In DNA form, the CDR3 reads TGTGCCAGCAGCTTAGCGCTTGGCAGGGGCGGGCCCCAGCATTTT. This codes for CASSLALGRGGPQHF.

This chain connects TRBV10-3 to TRBJ2-2, with 13 bases fitting TRBD2. This CDR3 comprises 16 residues. CDR1 is ENHRY, CDR2 SYGVKD, per germline. V lost 7 bases to trimming and J lost 0 bases; unmatched junction nucleotides: 2. CDR3 sequence reads: CAIKTSGGTNTGELFF. The DNA of the CDR3 is TGTGCCATCAAGACTAGCGGGGGGACGAACACCGGGGAGCTGTTTTTT.